This T cell receptor beta chain derives from a study of blood T cell repertoires in COVID-19. The assay was immunoSEQ multiplex PCR, and TCRdb's table has in-frame clones only and misses some. The sample has approximately 190,000 clones; about four fifths are singletons. This CDR3 is built from 17 residues. Trimming took 1 base from V and 5 from J; bases not matched to a gene: 6. CDR1 and CDR2 (germline): LGHDT, YNNKEL (reference sequence). The TCR originated in a woman aged 40 to 50 with acute or convalescent COVID-19. The chain couples TRBV3-1 (or the pseudogene TRBV3-2) to TRBJ2-5, with 14 bases that match TRBD2. Source material: peripheral blood. This chain's CDR3 is CASSQGWTSGRQETQYF. CDR3 nucleotides: TGTGCCAGCAGCCAAGGTTGGACTAGCGGGAGGCAGGAGACCCAGTACTTC.